These 19 T cell receptor beta chains share one sample of origin, sequenced in a study of vaccination effects on CD4 cells after COVID-19. Sequenced by immunoSEQ multiplex PCR; TCRdb stores in-frame clones only, minus some. The data show 11,000 to 15,000 clones, around 81% seen once. No antigens are known for them. Antigen-specific CD4+ T cells were first expanded with viral peptide pools by the ViraFEST assay and only then sequenced. The culture ran for roughly ten days before CD4+ T cells were isolated. Documented for the person is a PCR-confirmed SARS-CoV-2 infection occurring between March and December 2020. Each participant received a vaccine that was either BNT162b2 or mRNA-1273, given as two doses. Sequencing used CD4+ T cells from PBMCs cultured with SARS-CoV-2 spike peptides, obtained after COVID-19 vaccination. The receptors originated from a human donor who had a prior SARS-CoV-2 infection.

The V call is TRBV7-2, the J call TRBJ2-3; the match to TRBD2 covers 14 bases. CDR3 size: 15 residues. Trimming at V came to 6 bases and at J to 5 bases, leaving 4 bases not matched to a gene. Germline CDR1 reads SGHTA; CDR2 reads FQGNSA. The CDR3 reads CASSLGLAGGDTQYF. CDR3 coding DNA: TGTGCCAGCAGTCTCGGACTAGCGGGGGGAGATACGCAGTATTTT.

The V gene is TRBV4-1, the J gene TRBJ1-5; 8 positions match TRBD1. CDR1 MGHRA and CDR2 YSYEKL come from the germline V gene. J gave up 5 bases and V 3 bases, and 3 bases lay outside the gene matches. This CDR3 contains 14 residues. This CDR3 reads CASSHGQGDQPQHF. The DNA of the CDR3 is TGCGCCAGCAGCCATGGACAGGGAGATCAGCCCCAGCATTTT.

The chain employs TRBV6-5 and TRBJ2-7; 7 bases map to TRBD1. The V segment lost 8 bases and the J segment 5 bases; nucleotides outside the gene matches: 9. Per germline, CDR1 MNHEY and CDR2 SVGAGI. This CDR3 is 13 amino acids long. DNA of the CDR3: TGTGCCAGCTATCAGACAGGGCGAAACGAGCAGTACTTC. It codes for CASYQTGRNEQYF.

The chain joins TRBV6-5 to TRBJ2-3; no definite D call. This CDR3 contains 15 residues. Trimming left V 6 bases short and J 0 bases short, with 13 bases between. Looked up from germline, CDR1 is MNHEY and CDR2 is SVGAGI. CDR3: CASRIVSTSTDTQYF. CDR3 bases: TGTGCCAGCAGGATCGTCAGCACTAGCACAGATACGCAGTATTTT.

This clone was recorded once. The chain joins TRBV28 to TRBJ1-5, with TRBD1 matching over 9 bases. Germline values: CDR1 MDHEN, CDR2 SYDVKM. The V segment lost 2 bases and the J segment 6 bases; nucleotides outside the gene matches: 11. CDR3 length: 17 amino acids. The CDR3 protein is CASSLRPGQGSRQPQHF. The CDR3 bases are TGTGCCAGCAGTTTACGTCCGGGACAGGGTTCTCGTCAGCCCCAGCATTTT.

V and J are TRBV7-2 and TRBJ2-1; 9 bases align to TRBD2. This CDR3 spans 15 amino acids. V was clipped by 5 bases and J by 6 bases; unmatched bases: 8. Per the germline V gene, CDR1 is SGHTA and CDR2 is FQGNSA. CDR3 residues: CASSAGTSRLNEQFF. The CDR3 bases are TGTGCCAGCAGCGCCGGGACTAGCCGTCTCAATGAGCAGTTCTTC.

This clone was observed once. The V and J genes are TRBV18 and TRBJ1-6; D perhaps matches TRBD1 (5 bases). The CDR3 is made up of 15 amino acids. Trimming stripped 0 bases from V and 7 bases from J, with 10 bases between. Germline V lookup: CDR1 KGHSH, CDR2 LQKENI. The DNA for the CDR3 is TGTGCCAGCTCACCACCATCAGGGCTCAATTCACCCCTCCACTTT. Translated, it gives CASSPPSGLNSPLHF. The full variable domain, in which reference TRBV18 and TRBJ1-6 provide the parts outside the CDR3, is NAGVMQNPRHLVRRRGQEARLRCSPMKGHSHVYWYRQLPEEGLKFMVYLQKENIIDESGMPKERFSAEFPKEGPSILRIQQVVRGDSAAYFCASSPPSGLNSPLHFGNGTRLTVT.

This clone showed up just once. CDR3: CASGPSGRGMAEAFF. CDR3 in DNA: TGTGCTAGTGGTCCCAGCGGCCGAGGGATGGCTGAAGCTTTCTTT. The rearrangement links TRBV12-5 to TRBJ1-1; D call uncertain. The CDR3 has 15 amino acids. CDR1 LGHNT and CDR2 FRNRAP come from the germline V gene. With 5 bases removed from V and 6 bases from J, the gap between germline ends came to 19 bases. The variable domain in full, completed from reference TRBV12-5 and TRBJ1-1, reads DARVTQTPRHKVTEMGQEVTMRCQPILGHNTVFWYRQTMMQGLELLAYFRNRAPLDDSGMPKDRFSAEMPDATLATLKIQPSEPRDSAVYFCASGPSGRGMAEAFFGQGTRLTVV.

The genes are TRBV29-1 and TRBJ2-7, with 8 bases matching TRBD1. Germline lookup yields CDR1 SQVTM and CDR2 ANQGSEA. The ends lost 1 base at V and 3 bases at J; junction bases unmatched: 2. CDR3 length: 13 residues. This CDR3 is CSVEVGQGYEQYF. CDR3 DNA sequence: TGCAGCGTTGAAGTAGGACAGGGCTACGAGCAGTACTTC.

A note on this clone: An end of the junction does not agree with germline; a read error may underlie this. Here the CDR3 reads CASSLEMWGEQFF. For the CDR3, the DNA is TGTGCTAGCAGCTTAGAAATGTGGGGTGAGCAGTTCTTC. This chain links TRBV7-7 with TRBJ2-1; no definite D call. Germline V lookup: CDR1 SSHAT, CDR2 FNYEAQ (reference sequence). CDR3 length: 13 residues.

The chain combines TRBV5-6 with TRBJ1-5; TRBD1 matches at 7 bases. The CDR3 loop spans 14 amino acids. Germline CDR1 and CDR2: SGHDT and YYEEEE. J was trimmed by 3 bases and V by 7 bases; bases with no gene match: 7. CDR3 in DNA: TGTGCCAGCGGTCAGACAGGGACCAATCAGCCCCAGCATTTT. It encodes CASGQTGTNQPQHF.

This chain uses TRBV2 with TRBJ1-1; 7 bases agree with TRBD1. Trimming cost V 3 bases and J 4 bases; bases outside gene matches: 2. Germline V gene sequence: CDR1 SNHLY, CDR2 FYNNEI. The CDR3 is made up of 13 amino acids. The CDR3 protein is CASSDTGVTEAFF. DNA for the CDR3: TGTGCCAGCAGTGATACAGGGGTCACTGAAGCTTTCTTT.

In this sample, this clone is medium-sized. This chain connects TRBV19 to TRBJ1-4; D is perhaps TRBD1 (5 bases). The germline V gene encodes CDR1 LNHDA and CDR2 SQIVND (reference sequence). The CDR3 covers 16 residues. Trimming shortened V by 6 bases and J by 4 bases, and 18 bases separated the two germline ends. Here the CDR3 reads CASRDIRGMGNEKLFF. In nucleotides, the CDR3 is TGTGCCAGTAGGGACATAAGGGGAATGGGTAATGAAAAACTGTTTTTT.

The chain recombines TRBV30 with TRBJ2-1; tentative D call: TRBD1 (6 bases). The CDR3 has 15 residues. Germline assignment: CDR1 GTSNPN and CDR2 SVGIG (reference sequence). Trimming removed 1 base at V and 6 bases at J, with 16 bases between. For the CDR3, the DNA is TGTGCCTGGAGTGAGGGGGTAGCCCCGGTCAATGAGCAGTTCTTC. This codes for CAWSEGVAPVNEQFF.

The V gene is TRBV5-1, the J gene TRBJ1-3; possibly TRBD1 for D (6 bases). Trimming took off 0 bases at V and 2 bases at J, with 6 bases between the two ends. Germline V gene data show CDR1 as SGHRS and CDR2 as YFSETQ. The CDR3 is made up of 14 amino acids. CDR3 nucleotides: TGCGCCAGCAGCTTGGGGGGGCCTGGAAACACCATATATTTT. It specifies CASSLGGPGNTIYF.

The chain links TRBV12-3 or TRBV12-4 to TRBJ1-5; D remains unclear. The CDR3 covers 13 residues. Trimming stripped 2 bases from V and 2 bases from J, with 4 bases between. The CDR3 is CASSLFGNQPQHF. In DNA, the CDR3 is TGTGCCAGCAGTTTATTTGGCAATCAGCCCCAGCATTTT.

The chain joins TRBV20-1 to TRBJ2-5; 7 bases map to TRBD2. The CDR3 is 15 amino acids. Germline V gene lookup returns CDR1 DFQATT and CDR2 SNEGSKA (reference sequence). Losses at the gene ends were 6 bases for V and 5 bases for J; bases not matched to a gene: 15. DNA for the CDR3: TGCAGTGCCAGTAAAAGCGGGACGTCCGACGAGACCCAGTACTTC. Encoded protein: CSASKSGTSDETQYF.

A single count supports this clone. The chain carries TRBV4-3 and TRBJ2-7; D is undetermined. The CDR3 extends over 13 amino acids. In germline, CDR1 is LGHNA, CDR2 YSLEER. V lost 0 bases and J lost 2, with 5 bases in between. In nucleotides, the CDR3 is TGCGCCAGCAGCCAAGATTACCCCTACGAGCAGTACTTC. Protein: CASSQDYPYEQYF.

The V and J genes are TRBV7-9 and TRBJ2-5; D uncertain. The V end lost 5 bases, the J end lost 1 base, and 14 bases lay between the germline ends. The length of the CDR3 is 15 residues. Germline V gene sequence: CDR1 SEHNR, CDR2 FQNEAQ (reference sequence). DNA of the CDR3: TGTGCCAGCAGCCCAGGCGTAGCAGGCCAAGAGACCCAGTACTTC. Translated: CASSPGVAGQETQYF.